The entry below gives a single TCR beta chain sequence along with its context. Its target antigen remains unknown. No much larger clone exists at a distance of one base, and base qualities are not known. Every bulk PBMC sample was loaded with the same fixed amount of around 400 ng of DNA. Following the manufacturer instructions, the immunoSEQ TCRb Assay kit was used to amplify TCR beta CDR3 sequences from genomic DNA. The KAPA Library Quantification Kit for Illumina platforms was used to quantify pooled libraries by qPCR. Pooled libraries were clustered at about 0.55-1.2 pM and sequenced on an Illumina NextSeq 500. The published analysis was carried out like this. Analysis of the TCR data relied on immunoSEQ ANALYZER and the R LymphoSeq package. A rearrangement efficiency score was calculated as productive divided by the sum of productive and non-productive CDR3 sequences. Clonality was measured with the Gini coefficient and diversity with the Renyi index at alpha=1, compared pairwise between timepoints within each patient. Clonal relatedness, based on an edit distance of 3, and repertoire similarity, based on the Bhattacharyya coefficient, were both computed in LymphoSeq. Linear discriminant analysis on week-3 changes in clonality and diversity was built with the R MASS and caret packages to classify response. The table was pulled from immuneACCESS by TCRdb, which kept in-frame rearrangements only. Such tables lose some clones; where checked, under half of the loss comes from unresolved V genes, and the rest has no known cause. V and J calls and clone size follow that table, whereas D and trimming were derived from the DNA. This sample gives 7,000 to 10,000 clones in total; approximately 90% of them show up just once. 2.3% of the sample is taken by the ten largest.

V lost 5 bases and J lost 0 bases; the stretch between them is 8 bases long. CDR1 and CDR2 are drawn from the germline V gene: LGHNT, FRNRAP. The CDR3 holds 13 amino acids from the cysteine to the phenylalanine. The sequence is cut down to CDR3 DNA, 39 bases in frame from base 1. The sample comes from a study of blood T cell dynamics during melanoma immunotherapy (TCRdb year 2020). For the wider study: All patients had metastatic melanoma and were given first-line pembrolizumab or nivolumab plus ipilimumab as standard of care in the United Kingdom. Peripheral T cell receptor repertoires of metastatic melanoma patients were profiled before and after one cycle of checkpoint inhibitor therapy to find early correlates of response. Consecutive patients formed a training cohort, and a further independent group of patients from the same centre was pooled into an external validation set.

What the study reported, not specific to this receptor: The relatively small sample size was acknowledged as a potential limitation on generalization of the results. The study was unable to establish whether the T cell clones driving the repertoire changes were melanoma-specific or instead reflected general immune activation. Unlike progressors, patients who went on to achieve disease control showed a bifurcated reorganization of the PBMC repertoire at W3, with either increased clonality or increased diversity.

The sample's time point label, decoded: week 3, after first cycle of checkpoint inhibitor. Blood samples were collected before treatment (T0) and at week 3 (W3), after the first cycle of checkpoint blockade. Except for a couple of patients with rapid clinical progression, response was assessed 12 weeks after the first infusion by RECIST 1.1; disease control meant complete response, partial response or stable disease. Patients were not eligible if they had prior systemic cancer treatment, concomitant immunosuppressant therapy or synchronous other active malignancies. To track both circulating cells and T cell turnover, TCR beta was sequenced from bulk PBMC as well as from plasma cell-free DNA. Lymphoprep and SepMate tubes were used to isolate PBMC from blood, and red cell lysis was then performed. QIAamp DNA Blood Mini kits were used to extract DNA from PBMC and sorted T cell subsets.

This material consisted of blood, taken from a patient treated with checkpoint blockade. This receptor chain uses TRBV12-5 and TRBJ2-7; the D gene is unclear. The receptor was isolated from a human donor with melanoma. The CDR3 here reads CASGHPSSYEQYF. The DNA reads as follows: TGTGCTAGTGGTCATCCAAGCTCCTACGAGCAGTACTTC. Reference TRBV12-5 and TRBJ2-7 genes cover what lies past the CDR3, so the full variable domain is DARVTQTPRHKVTEMGQEVTMRCQPILGHNTVFWYRQTMMQGLELLAYFRNRAPLDDSGMPKDRFSAEMPDATLATLKIQPSEPRDSAVYFCASGHPSSYEQYFGPGTRLTVT.